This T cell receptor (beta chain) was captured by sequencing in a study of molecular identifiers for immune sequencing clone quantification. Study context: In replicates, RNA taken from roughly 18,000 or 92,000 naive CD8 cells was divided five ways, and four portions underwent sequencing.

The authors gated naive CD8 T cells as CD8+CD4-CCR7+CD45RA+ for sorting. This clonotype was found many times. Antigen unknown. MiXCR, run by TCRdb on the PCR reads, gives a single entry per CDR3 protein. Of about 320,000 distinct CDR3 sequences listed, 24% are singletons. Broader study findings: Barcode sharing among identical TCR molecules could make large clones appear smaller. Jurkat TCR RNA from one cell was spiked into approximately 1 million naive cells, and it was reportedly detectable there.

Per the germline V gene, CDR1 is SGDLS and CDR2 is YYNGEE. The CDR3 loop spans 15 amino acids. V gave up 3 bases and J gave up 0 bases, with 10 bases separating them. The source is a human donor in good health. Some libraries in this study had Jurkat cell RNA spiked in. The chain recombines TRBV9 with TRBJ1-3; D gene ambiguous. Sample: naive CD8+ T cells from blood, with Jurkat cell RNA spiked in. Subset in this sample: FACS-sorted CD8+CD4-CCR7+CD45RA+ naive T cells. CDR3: CASSEAQFSGNTIYF. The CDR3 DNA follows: TGTGCCAGCAGCGAGGCACAGTTCTCTGGAAACACCATATATTTT.